The entry below describes one T cell receptor beta chain. Its specific antigen is unknown. Base-call qualities are not available, and no considerably larger clone is one nucleotide away. The data are from a study of blood T cell repertoires in COVID-19 (dated by TCRdb to the early 2020s). With regard to the full study: Samples from collaborators originated in the United States, Italy and Spain and spanned both the acute and convalescent phases of COVID-19. The material from the prospective study consisted of cDNA or gDNA derived from T cells, B-cell-depleted T cells, or PBMCs. Subjects who had been exposed to COVID-19, were actively infected with it, or had recovered from it provided the deeply sampled blood TCRbeta repertoires that made up the dataset. The repertoires were released in a freely available public database intended as a resource for research on the immune response to SARS-CoV-2. Samples were obtained from the ongoing ImmuneRACE study (first 160 participants) and from roughly 1,300 subjects provided by 6 global collaborators. The sample metadata nearly always contained a de-identified subject ID, COVID-19 status, age in years and sex. HLA class I and class II types, where available, came from metadata supplied by the sample provider rather than from assay-based typing. What the research found in general, with its limitations: Clinical and demographic metadata were provided uncurated, with the amount varying by source and participant.

V and J are truncated by 1 base and 2 bases respectively, leaving an intervening sequence of 9 bases. CDR3 length: 15 amino acids, cysteine to phenylalanine. Only the CDR3 region is kept as DNA, spanning 45 bases read in frame from base 1. Sequences SGHDT (CDR1) and YYEEEE (CDR2) are obtained from the germline V gene. Each collaborating institution followed its own protocols to collect whole blood in K2EDTA tubes. For TCRbeta analysis, collaborators shipped samples in one of three forms: frozen whole blood, isolated PBMCs, or DNA extracted from either of those sample types. TCRbeta CDR3 regions were amplified from genomic DNA using the immunoSEQ Assay, a bias-controlled multiplex PCR. As for how the authors treated the data: The number of nucleated cells in each sample was estimated by amplification of reference gene primers within the assay. To quantify the absolute abundance of each unique TCRbeta CDR3 rearrangement, sequence reads were collapsed and filtered. For each sample, productive Simpson clonality was calculated as the square root of Simpson's diversity index over productive rearrangements. The table was pulled from immuneACCESS by TCRdb, which kept in-frame rearrangements only. Such tables lose some clones; where checked, under half of the loss comes from unresolved V genes, and the rest has no known cause. V and J calls and clone size are those listed in that table; D and trimming were worked out from the DNA. In this sample the table shows fewer than 150,000 clones, about 80% of which occur a single time. The ten largest clones represent around 17% of the sample.

The origin of this receptor is a woman in her forties or fifties with acute or convalescent COVID-19. This chain joins TRBV5-6 to TRBJ1-4, and the D gene may be TRBD1, 5 bases matching. The sample taken for sequencing was peripheral blood. CDR3 reads: CASSLWGRTNEKLFF. The DNA is as follows: TGTGCCAGCAGCTTGTGGGGGAGGACTAATGAAAAACTGTTTTTT.